The next 20 T cell receptor beta chains were all read from a single sample in a study of vaccination effects on CD4 cells after COVID-19. TCRdb keeps only in-frame clones here, not all; method: immunoSEQ multiplex PCR. The sample consists of 41,000 or so clones, roughly 76% of them appearing once. Sequencing in the ViraFEST assay came after antigen-specific CD4+ T cells had been expanded with viral peptide pools, which were used to stimulate PBMC. Culture lasted approximately 10 days before CD4+ T cell isolation. According to the study, vaccine recipients showed no prior SARS-CoV-2 infection and negative nucleocapsid antibodies. No cognate antigen is known for these TCRs. This sample comprised CD4+ T cells from PBMCs cultured with HCoV-OC43 spike peptides, obtained before COVID-19 vaccination. Subset of the sample: HCoV-OC43 spike overlapping peptide pool stimulation. The receptor source for this set is a human donor who received a COVID-19 vaccine.

The chain recombines TRBV6-4 with TRBJ1-6; unclear D gene. V gave up 4 bases and J gave up 6 bases, with 7 bases separating them. The CDR3 length is 13 residues. In germline, CDR1 is MRHNA, CDR2 SNTAGT. The CDR3 here is CASSANTNSPLHF. In DNA, the CDR3 is TGTGCCAGCAGTGCAAACACTAATTCACCCCTCCACTTT.

This sequence joins TRBV25-1 and TRBJ1-1, with D unresolved. CDR1 is MGHDK and CDR2 is SYGVNS in the germline V gene. V was trimmed by 8 bases and J by 4 bases, leaving 11 bases between them. The CDR3 consists of 12 residues. The CDR3 DNA reads TGTGCCAGCCGGAACGAGGGCACTGAAGCTTTCTTT. It specifies CASRNEGTEAFF.

This clone was seen a few times. The J gene is TRBJ1-6, the V gene TRBV4-2, with D tentatively TRBD1 (5 bases). Germline loops: CDR1 LGHNA, CDR2 YNFKEQ. The CDR3 is made up of 17 amino acids. V lost 3 bases and J 7 bases, leaving 19 bases between the germline ends. CDR3 bases: TGTGCCAGCAGCCAGGAACTTCTAGGACGGGGGAATTCACCCCTCCACTTT. It codes for CASSQELLGRGNSPLHF.

This clone was counted a few times. This chain links TRBV2 with TRBJ1-3; D ambiguous. Germline V gives CDR1 SNHLY, CDR2 FYNNEI. The CDR3 has 16 residues. The V gene lost 2 bases and the J gene lost 2 bases, with 13 bases spanning the gap. CDR3 bases: TGTGCCAGCAGTGAACGGCAGTACCTAACTGGAAACACCATATATTTT. It specifies CASSERQYLTGNTIYF.

This rearrangement joins TRBV6-5 to TRBJ1-1; D is unclear. The CDR3 contains 15 residues. Germline V gene lookup returns CDR1 MNHEY and CDR2 SVGAGI. V was trimmed by 0 bases and J by 4 bases, leaving 12 bases between them. The CDR3 DNA reads TGTGCCAGCAGTTACTCGATTCGAAGGGCCACTGAAGCTTTCTTT. Its translation is CASSYSIRRATEAFF.

The chain has TRBV20-1 and TRBJ2-7; D possibly matches TRBD1 or TRBD2 (6 bases each). The CDR3 contains 11 residues. Germline CDR1 reads DFQATT; CDR2 reads SNEGSKA (reference sequence). The V end lost 3 bases, the J end lost 7 bases, and 10 bases lay between the germline ends. The CDR3 DNA is TGCAGTGCTAGGGGGGGCTATGAGCAGTACTTC. Encoded protein: CSARGGYEQYF.

This clone was counted between two and nine times. The same CDR3 is also encoded by other DNA sequences in this sample. The chain uses TRBV18 and TRBJ1-1; a weak D match, TRBD1 (5 bases). The CDR3 runs to 13 residues. V was cut by 3 bases and J by 3 bases, with 8 bases left in between. Germline-derived CDR1 and CDR2 are KGHSH and LQKENI. The CDR3 nucleotides read TGTGCCAGCTCACCGGGGCAGGACACTGAAGCTTTCTTT. Protein: CASSPGQDTEAFF.

This clone was counted only a few times. This rearrangement joins TRBV11-2 to TRBJ1-2; the D gene is possibly TRBD1 (6 bases). Trimming pared 2 bases from V and 5 bases from J, leaving 12 bases between. Germline V gene data show CDR1 as SGHAT and CDR2 as FQNNGV. This CDR3 spans 14 amino acids. In DNA form, the CDR3 reads TGTGCCAGCAGCTTAACCCCAGGGGAATATGGCTACACCTTC. This sequence encodes CASSLTPGEYGYTF.

V usage is TRBV28 and J usage is TRBJ2-7; 8 bases line up with TRBD2. Per germline, CDR1 MDHEN and CDR2 SYDVKM. The CDR3 loop spans 14 amino acids. The V and J ends lost 3 bases and 7 bases, in that order; junction bases with no gene match: 8. The CDR3 loop is CASSLGLGLLEQYF. The CDR3 region has the DNA TGTGCCAGCAGTTTGGGACTAGGTCTCTTGGAGCAGTACTTC.

V gene TRBV11-2 combines with J gene TRBJ1-5, with unresolved D. CDR1 is SGHAT and CDR2 is FQNNGV in the germline V gene. The CDR3 consists of 16 residues. V lost 3 bases to trimming and J lost 7 bases, with 19 bases between them. This chain's CDR3 is CASSLEGLGERQPQHF. The CDR3 DNA follows: TGTGCCAGCAGCTTGGAAGGGCTCGGGGAGAGGCAGCCCCAGCATTTT.

This chain connects TRBV7-2 to TRBJ2-2; the D is unclear. CDR1 is SGHTA and CDR2 is FQGNSA in the germline V gene. Trimming shortened V by 2 bases and J by 9 bases, and 10 bases separated the two germline ends. There are 13 residues in the CDR3. The CDR3 loop reads CASSLPGFWELFF. Written as DNA, the CDR3 is TGTGCCAGCAGCTTACCCGGGTTCTGGGAGCTGTTTTTT.

This clone has ten or more counts. V gene TRBV7-9 combines with J gene TRBJ2-2; possible D gene TRBD1, 6 bases. CDR1 SEHNR and CDR2 FQNEAQ come from the germline V gene (reference sequence). Trimming left V 3 bases short and J 1 base short, with 9 bases between. The length of the CDR3 is 15 residues. CDR3 protein: CASSFLTGNTGELFF. CDR3 nucleotide sequence: TGTGCCAGCAGCTTCCTGACAGGGAACACCGGGGAGCTGTTTTTT. The complete variable domain, with remaining parts taken from reference TRBV7-9 and TRBJ2-2, reads DTGVSQNPRHKITKRGQNVTFRCDPISEHNRLYWYRQTLGQGPEFLTYFQNEAQLEKSRLLSDRFSAERPKGSFSTLEIQRTEQGDSAMYLCASSFLTGNTGELFFGEGSRLTVL.

Concerning this clone itself: Other DNA sequences of this sample code for an identical CDR3. The rearrangement uses TRBV5-1 and TRBJ1-1, with 7 bases that match TRBD1. Per germline, CDR1 SGHRS and CDR2 YFSETQ. This CDR3 region has 14 residues. V lost 0 bases, J lost 4 bases, and 3 bases stayed unmatched. The CDR3 DNA reads TGCGCCAGCAGCTTGGCCGCAGGGGGCACTGAAGCTTTCTTT. Translation gives CASSLAAGGTEAFF.

This chain joins TRBV2 and TRBJ2-7, with D tentatively TRBD2 (5 bases). V gave up 7 bases and J gave up 0 bases, with 13 bases separating them. CDR1 is SNHLY and CDR2 is FYNNEI in the germline V gene. The CDR3 sequence is 14 residues long. In DNA, the CDR3 is TGTGCCAGCACTTTGGACTCTCACTCCTACGAGCAGTACTTC. Translation gives CASTLDSHSYEQYF.

The chain carries TRBV5-1 and TRBJ2-2, with D hard to call. V gave up 0 bases and J gave up 1 base, with 10 bases separating them. The CDR3 spans 16 residues. CDR1 and CDR2 (germline): SGHRS, YFSETQ. CDR3 DNA sequence: TGCGCCAGCAGCTTGGCCGGGTCGGTGAACACCGGGGAGCTGTTTTTT. Encoded protein: CASSLAGSVNTGELFF.

The gene calls are TRBV5-5 and TRBJ2-3; 10 positions agree with TRBD2. The J segment lost 4 bases and the V segment lost 10 bases, leaving 18 bases of the junction unmatched. The CDR3 has 17 amino acids. CDR1 is SGHKS, CDR2 YYEKEE, per germline (reference sequence). DNA for the CDR3: TGTGCCTCAGCAAGTGGGGGGCTAGCGGGGGAATCAGATACGCAGTATTTT. This gives the protein CASASGGLAGESDTQYF. The whole variable domain, filled in from reference TRBV5-5 and TRBJ2-3, reads DAGVTQSPTHLIKTRGQQVTLRCSPISGHKSVSWYQQVLGQGPQFIFQYYEKEERGRGNFPDRFSARQFPNYSSELNVNALLLGDSALYLCASASGGLAGESDTQYFGPGTRLTVL.

A few counts support this clone. This chain uses TRBV5-6 with TRBJ2-7, with 8 bases aligning to TRBD2. The CDR3 spans 13 residues. The V gene end was trimmed by 6 bases and the J gene end by 2 bases; junction bases not matched to a gene: 4. Germline V gene data show CDR1 as SGHDT and CDR2 as YYEEEE. DNA for the CDR3: TGTGCCAGCACCTACGGGGGGGCCTACGAGCAGTACTTC. This sequence encodes CASTYGGAYEQYF.

The CDR3 here is CASSQDIEYNSPLHF. In nucleotides, the CDR3 is TGTGCCAGCAGCCAAGATATAGAGTATAATTCACCCCTCCACTTT. The chain recombines TRBV4-2 with TRBJ1-6; D is uncertain. Trimming shortened V by 0 bases and J by 4 bases, and 7 bases separated the two germline ends. This CDR3 contains 15 residues. Per the germline V gene, CDR1 is LGHNA and CDR2 is YNFKEQ.

The gene calls are TRBV10-3 and TRBJ2-7, with 9 bases aligning to TRBD2. The germline V gene encodes CDR1 ENHRY and CDR2 SYGVKD. Germline trimming cut 8 bases from V and 6 bases from J; bases unmatched to any gene: 11. CDR3 length: 14 residues. CDR3 in DNA: TGTGCCATCGGGGGCGGGAGGGTCTCCCTCGAGCAGTACTTC. Amino acid sequence: CAIGGGRVSLEQYF.

CDR3 DNA: TGTGCCAGCAGCCCGATGGAGGCGGGAAAACTGTTTTTT. Encoded protein: CASSPMEAGKLFF. The chain links TRBV7-2 to TRBJ1-4; D gene uncertain. With 5 bases removed from V and 10 bases from J, the gap between germline ends came to 14 bases. This CDR3 region has 13 residues. The germline V gene encodes CDR1 SGHTA and CDR2 FQGNSA.